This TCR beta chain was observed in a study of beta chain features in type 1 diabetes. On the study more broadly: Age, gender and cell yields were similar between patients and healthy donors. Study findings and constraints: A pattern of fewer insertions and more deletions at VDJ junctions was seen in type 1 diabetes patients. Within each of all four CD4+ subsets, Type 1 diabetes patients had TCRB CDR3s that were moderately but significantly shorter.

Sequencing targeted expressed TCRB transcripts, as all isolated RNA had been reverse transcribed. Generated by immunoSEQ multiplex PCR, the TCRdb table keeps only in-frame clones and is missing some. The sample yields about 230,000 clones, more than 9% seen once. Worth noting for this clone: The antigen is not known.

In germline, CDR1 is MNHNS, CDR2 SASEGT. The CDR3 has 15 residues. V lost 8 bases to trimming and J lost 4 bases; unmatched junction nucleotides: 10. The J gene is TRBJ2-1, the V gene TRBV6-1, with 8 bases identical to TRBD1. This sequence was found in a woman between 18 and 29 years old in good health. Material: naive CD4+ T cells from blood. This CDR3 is CASRHVTGGYNEQFF. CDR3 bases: TGTGCCAGCCGGCACGTTACAGGGGGTTACAATGAGCAGTTCTTC.